This T cell receptor beta chain was identified in a study of T cells in localized non-small cell lung cancer. Clones were read by immunoSEQ multiplex PCR, and TCRdb kept only the in-frame ones, dropping some. The sample carries about 35,000 clones, under 95% recorded once. Study-wide results and limits: Patients showing higher blood T cell density tended to see longer overall survival. Turning up in adjacent lung were a median 57 of the top 100 tumor clones.

The sample holds one count of this clone. What it binds is unknown. V dropped 4 bases and J dropped 5; count of bases not matched to a gene: 8. The CDR3 loop spans 14 amino acids. Germline assignment: CDR1 ENHRY and CDR2 SYGVKD. This chain uses TRBV10-3 with TRBJ2-7, with TRBD1 identical over 7 bases. The clonotype was recovered from a female donor at least 60 years old with stage II lung adenocarcinoma. Here the sequenced sample was peripheral blood mononuclear cells, taken before any cancer treatment. The CDR3 is CAISGSATGNEQYF. CDR3 sequence (DNA): TGTGCCATCAGTGGAAGTGCGACAGGGAACGAGCAGTACTTC.